This T cell receptor (beta chain) stems from a study of human T cells and chemical hapten exposure. Study at large: Per-sample TCR yield variation was attributed mainly to small pooled library volume differences.

For the library, individual cDNA molecules each received unique molecular identifiers. TCRdb redid the calling of the 5' RACE reads with MiXCR, one entry per CDR3 protein. The top ten hold about 1.3% of the sample, which has around 140,000 distinct CDR3 sequences, over 3.5% seen once. The study extracted total RNA from unfractionated whole blood. The V end lost 3 bases, the J end lost 1 base, and 12 bases lay between the germline ends. The CDR3 spans 16 residues. This clonotype was seen at least ten times. This sequence originates from a female donor in good health. J is TRBJ2-2 and V is TRBV12-3 or TRBV12-4, with a weak D call TRBD1 (6 bases). The CDR3 nucleotides are TGTGCCAGCAGTTTTAGGATGACAGGGAACACCGGGGAGCTGTTTTTT. Translating it yields CASSFRMTGNTGELFF.